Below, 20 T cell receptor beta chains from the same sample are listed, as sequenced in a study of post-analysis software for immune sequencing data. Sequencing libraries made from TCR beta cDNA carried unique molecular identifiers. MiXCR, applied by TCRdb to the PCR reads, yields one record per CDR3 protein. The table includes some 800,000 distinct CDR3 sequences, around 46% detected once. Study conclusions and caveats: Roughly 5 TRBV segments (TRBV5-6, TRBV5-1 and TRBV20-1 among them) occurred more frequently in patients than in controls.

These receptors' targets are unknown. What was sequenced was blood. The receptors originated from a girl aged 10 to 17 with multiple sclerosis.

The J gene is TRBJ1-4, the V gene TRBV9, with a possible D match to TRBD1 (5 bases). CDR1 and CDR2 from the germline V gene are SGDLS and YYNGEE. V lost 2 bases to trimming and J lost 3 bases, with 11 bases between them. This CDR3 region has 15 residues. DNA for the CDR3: TGTGCCAGCAGCGTTGACGGGGCGTCTAATGAAAAACTGTTTTTT. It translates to CASSVDGASNEKLFF.

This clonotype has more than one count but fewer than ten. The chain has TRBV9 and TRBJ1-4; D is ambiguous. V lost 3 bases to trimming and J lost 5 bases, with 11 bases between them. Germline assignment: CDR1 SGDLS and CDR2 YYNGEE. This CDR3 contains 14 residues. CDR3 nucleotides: TGTGCCAGCAGCGCCCGGACGGCGAATGAAAAACTGTTTTTT. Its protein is CASSARTANEKLFF. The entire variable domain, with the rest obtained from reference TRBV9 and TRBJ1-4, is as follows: DSGVTQTPKHLITATGQRVTLRCSPRSGDLSVYWYQQSLDQGLQFLIQYYNGEERAKGNILERFSAQQFPDLHSELNLSSLELGDSALYFCASSARTANEKLFFGSGTQLSVL.

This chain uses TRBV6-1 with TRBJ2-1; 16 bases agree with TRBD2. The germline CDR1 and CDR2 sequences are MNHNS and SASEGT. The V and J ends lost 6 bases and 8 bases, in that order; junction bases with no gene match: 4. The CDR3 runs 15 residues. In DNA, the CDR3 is TGTGCCAGCAGAGAGGGACTAGCGGGAGGGGATGAGCAGTTCTTC. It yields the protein CASREGLAGGDEQFF.

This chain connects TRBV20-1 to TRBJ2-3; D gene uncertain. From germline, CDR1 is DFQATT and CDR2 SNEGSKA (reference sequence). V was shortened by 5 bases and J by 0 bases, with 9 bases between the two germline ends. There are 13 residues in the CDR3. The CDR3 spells CSARPVSTDTQYF. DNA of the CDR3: TGCAGTGCTCGCCCCGTAAGCACAGATACGCAGTATTTT.

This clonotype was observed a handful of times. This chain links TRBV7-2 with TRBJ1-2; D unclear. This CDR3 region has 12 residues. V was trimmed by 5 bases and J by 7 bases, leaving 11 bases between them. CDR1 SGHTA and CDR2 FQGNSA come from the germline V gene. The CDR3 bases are TGTGCCAGCAGCCGGGCCACGGGTGGCTACACCTTC. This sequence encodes CASSRATGGYTF.

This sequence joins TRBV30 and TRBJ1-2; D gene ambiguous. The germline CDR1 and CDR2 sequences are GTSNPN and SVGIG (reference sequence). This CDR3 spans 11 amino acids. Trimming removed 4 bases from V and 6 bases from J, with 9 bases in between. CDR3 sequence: CAWNRANGYTF. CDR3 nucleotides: TGTGCCTGGAATCGCGCGAATGGCTACACCTTC.

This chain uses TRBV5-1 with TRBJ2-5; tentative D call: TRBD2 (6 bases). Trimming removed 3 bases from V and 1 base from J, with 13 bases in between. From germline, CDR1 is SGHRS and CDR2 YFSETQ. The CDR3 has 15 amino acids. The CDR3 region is CASSSTWDSQETQYF. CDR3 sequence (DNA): TGCGCCAGCAGCTCTACGTGGGACTCCCAAGAGACCCAGTACTTC.

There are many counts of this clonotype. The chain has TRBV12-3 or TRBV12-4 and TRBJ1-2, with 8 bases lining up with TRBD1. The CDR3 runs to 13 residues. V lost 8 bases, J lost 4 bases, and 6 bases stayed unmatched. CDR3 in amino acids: CASGDRRSYGYTF. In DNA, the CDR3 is TGTGCCAGCGGGGACAGGCGAAGCTATGGCTACACCTTC.

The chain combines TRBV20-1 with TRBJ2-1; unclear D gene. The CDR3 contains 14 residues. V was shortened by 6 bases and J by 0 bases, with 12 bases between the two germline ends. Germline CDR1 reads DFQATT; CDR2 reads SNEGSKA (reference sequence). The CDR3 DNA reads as TGCAGTGCCCTCCACCCGAGCTCCTACAATGAGCAGTTCTTC. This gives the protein CSALHPSSYNEQFF.

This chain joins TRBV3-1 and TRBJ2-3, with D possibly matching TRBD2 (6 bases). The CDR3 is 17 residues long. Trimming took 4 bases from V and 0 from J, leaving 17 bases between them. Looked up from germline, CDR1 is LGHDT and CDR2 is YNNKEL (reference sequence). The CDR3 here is CASSRALALVSTDTQYF. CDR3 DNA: TGTGCCAGCAGCCGGGCGCTAGCGTTGGTTAGCACAGATACGCAGTATTTT.

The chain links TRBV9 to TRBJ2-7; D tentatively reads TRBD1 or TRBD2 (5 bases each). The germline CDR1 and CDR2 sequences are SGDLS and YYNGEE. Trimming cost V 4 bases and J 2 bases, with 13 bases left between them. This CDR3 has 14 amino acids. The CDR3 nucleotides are TGTGCCAGCAGCTCAGAGGGGAGAGCCTACGAGCAGTACTTC. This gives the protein CASSSEGRAYEQYF.

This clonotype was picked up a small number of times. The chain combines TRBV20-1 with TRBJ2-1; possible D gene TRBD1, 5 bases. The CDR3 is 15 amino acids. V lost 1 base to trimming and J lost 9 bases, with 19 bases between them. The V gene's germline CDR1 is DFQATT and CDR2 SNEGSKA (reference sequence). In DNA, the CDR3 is TGCAGTGCTAGAGCTCCACGGCACGACCAGGGTGAGCAGTTCTTC. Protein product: CSARAPRHDQGEQFF.

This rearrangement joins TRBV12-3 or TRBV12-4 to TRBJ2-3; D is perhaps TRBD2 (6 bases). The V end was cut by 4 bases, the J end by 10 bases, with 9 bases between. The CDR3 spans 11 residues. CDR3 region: CASSWGRPQYF. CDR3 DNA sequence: TGTGCCAGCAGTTGGGGGAGGCCGCAGTATTTT.

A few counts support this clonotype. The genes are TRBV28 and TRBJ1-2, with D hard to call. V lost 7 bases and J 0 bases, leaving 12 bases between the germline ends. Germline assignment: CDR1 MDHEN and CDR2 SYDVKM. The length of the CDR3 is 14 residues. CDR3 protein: CASTQGATNYGYTF. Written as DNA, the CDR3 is TGTGCCAGCACCCAAGGCGCTACTAACTATGGCTACACCTTC.

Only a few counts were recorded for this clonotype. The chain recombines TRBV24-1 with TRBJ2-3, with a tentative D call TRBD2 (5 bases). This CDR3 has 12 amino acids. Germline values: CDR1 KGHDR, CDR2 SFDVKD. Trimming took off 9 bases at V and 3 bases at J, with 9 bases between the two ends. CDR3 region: CATGGVTDTQYF. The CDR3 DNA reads TGTGCCACCGGAGGTGTTACAGATACGCAGTATTTT.

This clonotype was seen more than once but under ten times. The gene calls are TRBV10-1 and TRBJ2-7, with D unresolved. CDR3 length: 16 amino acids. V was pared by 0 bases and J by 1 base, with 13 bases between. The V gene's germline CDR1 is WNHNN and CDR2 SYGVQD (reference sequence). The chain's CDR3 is CASSESYVYQSYEQYF. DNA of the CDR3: TGCGCCAGCAGTGAGTCGTATGTCTACCAGTCCTACGAGCAGTACTTC.

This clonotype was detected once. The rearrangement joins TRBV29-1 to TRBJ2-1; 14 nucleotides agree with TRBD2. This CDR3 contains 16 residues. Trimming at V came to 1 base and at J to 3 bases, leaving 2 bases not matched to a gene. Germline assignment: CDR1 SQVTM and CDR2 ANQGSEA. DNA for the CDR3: TGCAGCGTTGAAGGGACTAGCGGGAGGCTCTACAATGAGCAGTTCTTC. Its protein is CSVEGTSGRLYNEQFF.

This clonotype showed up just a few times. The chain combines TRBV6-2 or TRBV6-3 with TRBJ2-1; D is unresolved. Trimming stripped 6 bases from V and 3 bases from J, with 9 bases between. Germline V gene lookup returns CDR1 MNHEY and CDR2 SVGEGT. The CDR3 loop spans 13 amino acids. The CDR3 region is CASRADVYNEQFF. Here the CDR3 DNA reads TGTGCCAGCAGGGCGGACGTCTACAATGAGCAGTTCTTC.

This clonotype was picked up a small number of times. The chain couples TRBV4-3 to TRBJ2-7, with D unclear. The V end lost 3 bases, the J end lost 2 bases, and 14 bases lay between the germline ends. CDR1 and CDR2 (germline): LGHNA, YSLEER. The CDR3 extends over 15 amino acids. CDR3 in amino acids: CASSQDHLGAYEQYF. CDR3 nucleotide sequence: TGCGCCAGCAGCCAGGATCACCTGGGCGCCTACGAGCAGTACTTC.

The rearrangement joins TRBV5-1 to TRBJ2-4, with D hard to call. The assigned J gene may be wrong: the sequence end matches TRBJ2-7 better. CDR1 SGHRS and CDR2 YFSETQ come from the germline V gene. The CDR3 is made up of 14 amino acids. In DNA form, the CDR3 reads TGCGCCAGCAGCTTGAGTTGGAAACGCTACGAGCAGTACTTC. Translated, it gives CASSLSWKRYEQYF.